In its sample, the clone carrying this TCR beta chain was seen a few times. CDR3 length: 16 residues. Alongside a J-beta primer mix, a sample-barcoded 5' primer served in a second PCR lasting roughly 7 to 12 cycles. TCRdb ran MiXCR on the 5' RACE reads and lists one entry per CDR3 protein. The repertoire holds approximately 830,000 distinct CDR3 sequences, with about 62% as singletons. This record belongs to a study of blood T cells in healthy people across ages. The sample taken for sequencing was blood. This chain connects TRBV21-1 to TRBJ2-4; TRBD1 reflects the table's D call only, with no check against the DNA. TRBV21-1 counts as a pseudogene. The source of this sequence is a man aged 25-45 years in good health. CDR3 loop: CASSKGPDRNINIQYF. CDR3 nucleotides: TGTGCCAGCAGCAAAGGCCCTGACAGGAATATAAACATTCAGTACTTC.